The 24 T cell receptor beta chains below come from one sample, sequenced in a study of vaccination and CD4 T cells after COVID-19 (dated by TCRdb to 2022 to 2024). For these receptors, no antigen is known. The treatment or condition label of this sample denotes: roughly ten-day PBMC culture with coronavirus spike peptide pools or control peptides (ViraFEST assay). To prepare the library, PCR was applied. Sequencing instrument: Illumina iSeq 100. DNA from cultured CD4+ T cells was subjected to TCR sequencing with the Oncomine TCR Beta short-read assay at the Johns Hopkins FTIC core. TCRdb's own reprocessing of the public reads used fastp at Q25 and MiXCR and kept productive beta chains. A single entry per CDR3 protein holds the most common genes and DNA from its merged rows. In this sample the table shows approximately 25,000 distinct CDR3 sequences, over 45% of which occur a single time. The ten biggest clones cover 6% to 7.5% of the sample.

Material: CD4+ T cells from blood, cultured in vitro. The receptors were gathered from a human donor who had recovered from COVID-19.

The chain is built from TRBV7-9 and TRBJ2-3; 8 bases fit TRBD2. There are 15 residues in the CDR3. Germline V gives CDR1 SEHNR, CDR2 FQNEAQ (reference sequence). The ends lost 5 bases at V and 2 bases at J; junction bases unmatched: 6. CDR3 coding DNA: TGTGCCAGCAGCGCCTATAGCGGGAACACAGATACGCAGTATTTT. It yields the protein CASSAYSGNTDTQYF.

This chain uses TRBV20-1 with TRBJ1-2; TRBD1 matches 7 bases. The CDR3 spans 12 residues. After removal of 1 base from V and 7 bases from J, the junction contained 3 bases not matched to a gene. The germline CDR1 and CDR2 sequences are DFQATT and SNEGSKA (reference sequence). CDR3 protein: CSARGDRVGYTF. The DNA for the CDR3 is TGCAGTGCTAGAGGCGACAGGGTTGGCTACACCTTC.

This clonotype came up a few times. The chain combines TRBV20-1 with TRBJ2-1, with unresolved D. The CDR3 is made up of 14 amino acids. V was shortened by 1 base and J by 6 bases, with 13 bases between the two germline ends. Germline CDR1 and CDR2: DFQATT and SNEGSKA (reference sequence). The DNA of the CDR3 is TGCAGTGCTAGAGCACCGACGTCGATCAATGAGCAGTTCTTC. Its translation: CSARAPTSINEQFF.

This clonotype was detected once. The CDR3 coding sequence is TGTGCCAGCAGTTTAGCGGACAGGAGCTCCTACGAGCAGTACTTC. As protein: CASSLADRSSYEQYF. The genes are TRBV28 and TRBJ2-7; 7 positions agree with TRBD1. This CDR3 contains 15 residues. Germline CDR1 MDHEN, CDR2 SYDVKM. The ends lost 2 bases at V and 0 bases at J; junction bases unmatched: 4.

This clonotype was counted a few times. This rearrangement joins TRBV28 to TRBJ1-2; no clear D. CDR1 and CDR2 (germline): MDHEN, SYDVKM. CDR3 length equals 13 residues. V lost 5 bases and J lost 2, with 9 bases in between. For the CDR3, the DNA is TGTGCCAGCAGTCCTACACCGAACTATGGCTACACCTTC. Residues: CASSPTPNYGYTF.

This clonotype was seen a handful of times. V gene TRBV2 combines with J gene TRBJ2-4; possible D gene TRBD2, 6 bases. CDR1 SNHLY and CDR2 FYNNEI come from the germline V gene. This CDR3 is built from 14 residues. The germline V and J ends were trimmed by 3 bases and 14 bases, with 20 bases remaining between them. The CDR3 DNA sequence: TGTGCCAGCAGTGATTTACTCATTGGCGGGGAAGAGTACTTC. This sequence encodes CASSDLLIGGEEYF.

V and J are TRBV12-3 or TRBV12-4 and TRBJ1-2; a weak D match, TRBD1 (5 bases). V was trimmed by 0 bases and J by 8 bases, leaving 10 bases between them. The CDR3 is 13 residues long. CDR3 region: CASSLAPDSGYTF. The DNA for the CDR3 is TGTGCCAGCAGTTTAGCGCCTGACAGCGGCTACACCTTC.

This clonotype appeared a few times. The genes are TRBV6-5 and TRBJ1-5, with TRBD1 as a possible D gene (6 bases). This CDR3 is built from 15 residues. Germline V lookup: CDR1 MNHEY, CDR2 SVGAGI. V dropped 4 bases and J dropped 4 bases, with 14 bases sitting between them. CDR3 in amino acids: CASSFLQGRNQPQHF. In nucleotides, the CDR3 is TGTGCCAGCAGTTTTCTACAGGGTCGAAATCAGCCCCAGCATTTT.

This chain links TRBV10-1 with TRBJ2-7; D is perhaps TRBD1 (6 bases). The CDR3 is 15 amino acids. V was trimmed by 3 bases and J by 1 base, leaving 13 bases between them. CDR1 and CDR2 from the germline V gene are WNHNN and SYGVQD (reference sequence). Written as DNA, the CDR3 is TGCGCCAGCAGTGATCAGGGGTTAGCTTCCTACGAGCAGTACTTC. It encodes CASSDQGLASYEQYF.

This clonotype appeared a few times. This rearrangement joins TRBV20-1 to TRBJ1-1; D may be TRBD1 (6 bases). The CDR3 has 13 amino acids. Germline V gene lookup returns CDR1 DFQATT and CDR2 SNEGSKA (reference sequence). The V gene lost 6 bases and the J gene lost 1 base, with 12 bases spanning the gap. DNA for the CDR3: TGCAGTGCCCCAGGACAGAAGAACACTGAAGCTTTCTTT. Its translation is CSAPGQKNTEAFF.

This clonotype was detected a few times. V and J are TRBV2 and TRBJ1-5; D gene ambiguous. Trimming took 4 bases from V and 4 from J, leaving 14 bases between them. CDR3 length: 15 residues. From germline, CDR1 is SNHLY and CDR2 FYNNEI. CDR3 residues: CASSGRAPRNQPQHF. The CDR3 nucleotides are TGTGCCAGCAGTGGACGGGCCCCCAGGAATCAGCCCCAGCATTTT.

There are a few counts of this clonotype. V is TRBV10-3 and J is TRBJ2-1; 8 nucleotides match TRBD1. CDR1 is ENHRY and CDR2 is SYGVKD in the germline V gene. The V segment lost 7 bases and the J segment 8 bases; nucleotides outside the gene matches: 10. The CDR3 spans 14 residues. The CDR3 region is CAIKAGGNRDEQFF. The CDR3 DNA reads TGTGCCATCAAGGCAGGGGGCAATAGGGATGAGCAGTTCTTC.

This chain uses TRBV28 with TRBJ1-5; D may be TRBD1 (6 bases). Germline V lookup: CDR1 MDHEN, CDR2 SYDVKM. The CDR3 has 16 residues. V lost 5 bases, J lost 0 bases, and 14 bases lay in between. The CDR3 protein is CASSEQGFYSNQPQHF. CDR3 sequence (DNA): TGTGCCAGCAGTGAACAGGGATTTTATAGCAATCAGCCCCAGCATTTT.

This chain uses TRBV28 with TRBJ2-3, with D possibly being TRBD1 (5 bases). V was pared by 7 bases and J by 2 bases, with 13 bases between. The germline V gene has CDR1 MDHEN and CDR2 SYDVKM. This CDR3 is 14 amino acids long. CDR3 sequence: CASTGPRATDTQYF. DNA for the CDR3: TGTGCCAGCACAGGGCCCCGGGCCACAGATACGCAGTATTTT.

This clonotype has just one count. The chain is built from TRBV19 and TRBJ2-6, with a possible D match to TRBD2 (6 bases). Germline V gene data show CDR1 as LNHDA and CDR2 as SQIVND (reference sequence). This CDR3 is built from 18 residues. Trimming stripped 5 bases from V and 0 bases from J, with 17 bases between. CDR3 bases: TGTGCCAGTAGTCCGCGGGGACCTAGGGCCTCTGGGGCCAACGTCCTGACTTTC. It is translated as CASSPRGPRASGANVLTF. The variable domain in full, with the rest retrieved from reference TRBV19 and TRBJ2-6, is DGGITQSPKYLFRKEGQNVTLSCEQNLNHDAMYWYRQDPGQGLRLIYYSQIVNDFQKGDIAEGYSVSREKKESFPLTVTSAQKNPTAFYLCASSPRGPRASGANVLTFGAGSRLTVL.

The chain uses TRBV6-1 and TRBJ2-3, with D perhaps TRBD1 (6 bases). There are 14 residues in the CDR3. Germline-derived CDR1 and CDR2 are MNHNS and SASEGT. Trimming removed 4 bases from V and 0 bases from J, with 8 bases in between. The CDR3: CASSGRGSTDTQYF. The CDR3 DNA follows: TGTGCCAGCAGTGGCAGGGGTAGCACAGATACGCAGTATTTT.

This chain links TRBV28 with TRBJ1-6, with 7 bases identical to TRBD1. The CDR3 is 16 residues long. J gave up 5 bases and V 4 bases, and 8 bases lay outside the gene matches. Germline V CDR1 and CDR2: MDHEN, SYDVKM. CDR3 loop: CASSSPRQGNNSPLHF. The CDR3 DNA reads TGTGCCAGCAGTTCCCCCCGACAGGGCAATAATTCACCCCTCCACTTT. The full variable domain, rest sourced from reference TRBV28 and TRBJ1-6, is DVKVTQSSRYLVKRTGEKVFLECVQDMDHENMFWYRQDPGLGLRLIYFSYDVKMKEKGDIPEGYSVSREKKERFSLILESASTNQTSMYLCASSSPRQGNNSPLHFGNGTRLTVT.

V is TRBV5-1 and J is TRBJ2-3; 7 bases fit TRBD1. The CDR3 is 15 residues long. Germline V gene data show CDR1 as SGHRS and CDR2 as YFSETQ. Unmatched junction bases numbered 5, after V lost 0 bases and J lost 4 bases. The CDR3 DNA sequence: TGCGCCAGCAGCTTGGCTGTGGGGACAGCAGATACGCAGTATTTT. Protein product: CASSLAVGTADTQYF.

The chain employs TRBV11-3 and TRBJ2-1; 14 nucleotides agree with TRBD2. This CDR3 is built from 17 residues. The germline CDR1 and CDR2 sequences are SGHNT and YENEEA. Trimming cost V 5 bases and J 8 bases; bases outside gene matches: 11. CDR3 loop: CASSLSGLAGVYHEQFF. CDR3 nucleotides: TGTGCCAGCAGCCTATCGGGACTAGCGGGAGTTTACCATGAGCAGTTCTTC.

The chain carries TRBV5-4 and TRBJ1-2, with 8 bases aligning to TRBD1. The CDR3 length is 14 residues. The V segment lost 5 bases and the J segment 4 bases; nucleotides outside the gene matches: 7. Germline loops: CDR1 SGHNT, CDR2 YYREEE (reference sequence). CDR3 residues: CASSPDRVSYGYTF. The CDR3 region has the DNA TGTGCCAGCAGTCCGGACAGGGTCTCCTATGGCTACACCTTC.

The chain is built from TRBV10-1 and TRBJ2-7, with D perhaps being TRBD1 or TRBD2 (5 bases each). CDR1 is WNHNN, CDR2 SYGVQD, per germline (reference sequence). V was clipped by 4 bases and J by 6 bases, with 13 bases between them. This CDR3 has 13 amino acids. CDR3 sequence (DNA): TGCGCCAGCAGTGGGCAGGGAGTCGGCGAGCAGTACTTC. Amino acids: CASSGQGVGEQYF.

This clonotype was picked up a small number of times. The rearrangement links TRBV4-1 to TRBJ2-3, with D possibly being TRBD2 (6 bases). V lost 2 bases to trimming and J lost 0 bases, with 24 bases between them. The CDR3 runs 20 residues. In germline, CDR1 is MGHRA, CDR2 YSYEKL. CDR3 sequence: CASSQRPRRGVSPSTDTQYF. CDR3 in DNA: TGCGCCAGCAGCCAAAGGCCCCGTCGCGGGGTATCTCCTAGCACAGATACGCAGTATTTT.

This clonotype has a handful of counts. V usage is TRBV4-1 and J usage is TRBJ2-1; no firm D call. Trimming stripped 0 bases from V and 11 bases from J, with 11 bases between. Germline V gives CDR1 MGHRA, CDR2 YSYEKL. The CDR3 is 13 residues long. CDR3 bases: TGCGCCAGCAGCCAAGATCTCCAGGTACAGCAGTTCTTC. Its translation is CASSQDLQVQQFF.

The J gene is TRBJ1-1, the V gene TRBV20-1; 7 bases map to TRBD1. Germline values: CDR1 DFQATT, CDR2 SNEGSKA (reference sequence). The CDR3 runs 11 residues. V was clipped by 4 bases and J by 8 bases; unmatched bases: 4. The CDR3 is CSAKTGDEAFF. The CDR3, as DNA: TGCAGTGCTAAAACAGGGGACGAAGCTTTCTTT.